The rows below give T cell receptor beta chains drawn from one sample of a study of T cell responses to AZD1222 COVID-19 vaccine. The repertoire was sequenced with immunoSEQ multiplex PCR; TCRdb's copy has only in-frame clones and lacks some. The repertoire includes about 67,000 clones, around four fifths of them detected once, and about 6.1% sits in the top ten. Material: peripheral blood, obtained 28 days after the second AZD1222 dose. Every receptor here comes from an adult who received the AZD1222 COVID-19 vaccine. CDR3s include the opening cysteine and the closing phenylalanine or tryptophan. A D gene is named only where the DNA matches it firmly. Clone sizes are given selectively: once, few, many, or a class where the clone is expanded.

size	V	J	D	DNA	CDR3
-	TRBV5-1	TRBJ2-7	TRBD2	TGCGCCAGCAGCACCGGGGGGGTTTCGGACGAGCAGTACTTC	CASSTGGVSDEQYF
-	TRBV7-2	TRBJ2-3	TRBD2	TGTGCCAGCAGCCGTAGACTAGCGGGGGTCACAGATACGCAGTATTTT	CASSRRLAGVTDTQYF
-	TRBV4-2	TRBJ2-1	-	TGTGCCAGCAGCCAAAAAAGGAGAGGGGTCTCCTACAATGAGCAGTTCTTC	CASSQKRRGVSYNEQFF
few	TRBV27	TRBJ2-7	TRBD1	TGTGCCAGCAGTTTGGCAGGGGGCAACGAGCAGTACTTC	CASSLAGGNEQYF
-	TRBV6-2/TRBV6-3	TRBJ2-3	TRBD1	TGTGCCAGCAGTTACACCCGGGACAGCCACACAGATACGCAGTATTTT	CASSYTRDSHTDTQYF
-	TRBV3-1/TRBV3-2	TRBJ2-5	TRBD2	TGTGCCAGCAGCCTCCCTAGCGGGGGGGAAGAGACCCAGTACTTC	CASSLPSGGEETQYF
-	TRBV4-1	TRBJ1-5	-	TGCGCCAGCAGCCAGAGGGGACCGGGGAGCAATCAGCCCCAGCATTTT	CASSQRGPGSNQPQHF
-	TRBV6-5	TRBJ2-2	TRBD2	TGTGCCAGCATCGGGACTAGCGGTCACGGGGAGCTGTTTTTT	CASIGTSGHGELFF
once	TRBV10-2	TRBJ1-2	TRBD1	TGCGCCAGCAAACCGGGACAGGGGGACTATGGCTACACCTTC	CASKPGQGDYGYTF
-	TRBV29-1	TRBJ1-1	-	TGCAGCGGAGAGATGAACACTGAAGCTTTCTTT	CSGEMNTEAFF
-	TRBV6-5	TRBJ1-1	-	TGTGCCAGCAGTTACCATCGGGAGAACACTGAAGCTTTCTTT	CASSYHRENTEAFF
-	TRBV2	TRBJ2-1	-	TGTGCCAGCAAGGGATCAGGGTCCCCCCTAGGGGAGCAGTTCTTC	CASKGSGSPLGEQFF
-	TRBV12-3/TRBV12-4	TRBJ2-7	-	TGTGCCAGCAGTTTAGGTTACGGGCAGTACTTC	CASSLGYGQYF
-	TRBV2	TRBJ1-5	-	TGTGCCAGCAGTGAAGAGGGGGGACAGCCCCAGCATTTT	CASSEEGGQPQHF
-	TRBV6-6	TRBJ2-1	-	TGTGCCAGCACCCTATTCGGGGGGCGGTACAATGAGCAGTTCTTC	CASTLFGGRYNEQFF
-	TRBV6-6	TRBJ2-1	TRBD2	TGTGCCAGCAGTTACGGGCGGGGGAATGTTGAGCAGTTCTTC	CASSYGRGNVEQFF
-	TRBV3-1/TRBV3-2	TRBJ2-7	-	TGTGCCAGCAGCCAAGCGGCGACAGCCTACGAGCAGTACTTC	CASSQAATAYEQYF
few	TRBV5-4	TRBJ2-3	-	TGTGCCAGCAGCCCGGACAGAGGGCCCCTCACAGATACGCAGTATTTT	CASSPDRGPLTDTQYF
-	TRBV29-1	TRBJ1-1	-	TGCAGCATATGGGACGCCTTGAACACTGAAGCTTTCTTT	CSIWDALNTEAFF
-	TRBV5-1	TRBJ2-5	-	TGCGCCAGCAGCGACAACAACAGGGAGGAGACCCAGTACTTC	CASSDNNREETQYF
-	TRBV28	TRBJ1-5	-	TGTGCCAGCAGTTCCCACTCCCTACAAAGGGGCGGTCAGCCCCAGCATTTT	CASSSHSLQRGGQPQHF
-	TRBV2	TRBJ2-1	-	TGTGCCAGCGGGGCTTACAATGAGCAGTTCTTC	CASGAYNEQFF
-	TRBV11-3	TRBJ2-1	TRBD1	TGTGCCAGCAGCTTAGATCGCCGGGACAGGACAAATGAGCAGTTCTTC	CASSLDRRDRTNEQFF
-	TRBV5-1	TRBJ1-4	-	TGCGCCAGCAGCTTGGAAGGTGCATACGGGGAAAAACTGTTTTTT	CASSLEGAYGEKLFF
-	TRBV30	TRBJ2-3	-	TGTGCCTGGGTTTTTTCTTATACGCAGTATTTT	CAWVFSYTQYF
once	TRBV4-3	TRBJ1-2	TRBD1	TGCGCCAGCAGCCCCGGGACAGGGGGCTACACCTTC	CASSPGTGGYTF
-	TRBV3-1/TRBV3-2	TRBJ1-1	-	TGTGCCAGCAGCCCCCGGTCGGGGGGACTAACGGACACTGAAGCTTTCTTT	CASSPRSGGLTDTEAFF
-	TRBV14	TRBJ1-2	-	TGTGCCAGCAGCCAAGACGTTGGGTGGAGAAACTATGGCTACACCTTC	CASSQDVGWRNYGYTF
-	TRBV20-1	TRBJ1-2	-	TGCAGTGCTAGTATCCCTAAGTGGGGGAGTTACTATGGCTACACCTTC	CSASIPKWGSYYGYTF
-	TRBV12-5	TRBJ2-5	-	TGTGCTAGTGGCCTGGACCCGGGCCAGCTAGAGACCCAGTACTTC	CASGLDPGQLETQYF
-	TRBV12-5	TRBJ2-7	-	TGTGCTAGTGGTTTGTCGGGGAACTCCTACGAGCAGTACTTC	CASGLSGNSYEQYF
-	TRBV2	TRBJ2-1	-	TGTGCCAGCAGTGAGCAGGGTCCAGACAATGAGCAGTTCTTC	CASSEQGPDNEQFF
-	TRBV5-6	TRBJ2-7	-	TGTGCCAGCAGCTTGGACTGGGGGGTCCCCGAGCAGTACTTC	CASSLDWGVPEQYF
-	TRBV11-2	TRBJ2-3	-	TGTGCCAGCAGCGCCCCGAATCGGGGATCAGATACGCAGTATTTT	CASSAPNRGSDTQYF
-	TRBV27	TRBJ1-2	-	TGTGCCAGCAGTTACCGTGCAACAGGGCCCCGGACTAACTATGGCTACACCTTC	CASSYRATGPRTNYGYTF
-	TRBV13	TRBJ1-1	-	TGTGCCAGCAGCTTATATGGAGAAGCTTTCTTT	CASSLYGEAFF
-	TRBV6-1	TRBJ1-2	-	TGTGCCAGCAGTGAAGTCTGGGGAGCTAACTATGGCTACACCTTC	CASSEVWGANYGYTF
few	TRBV7-6	TRBJ1-2	TRBD1	TGTGCCAGCAGCCCCCGGTGGTCACAGGGGGCGCGGAGTAACTATGGCTACACCTTC	CASSPRWSQGARSNYGYTF
-	TRBV6-5	TRBJ1-1	-	TGTGCCAGCACCACCGGGACGGCGAACACTGAAGCTTTCTTT	CASTTGTANTEAFF
-	TRBV5-1	TRBJ2-1	TRBD2	TGCGCCAGCAGCTTCCCGGGTAGCGGGTTGAGCTCCTACAATGAGCAGTTCTTC	CASSFPGSGLSSYNEQFF
-	TRBV11-2	TRBJ1-2	TRBD1	TGTGCCAGCAGCCCGGGACAGGGGTATGGCTACACCTTC	CASSPGQGYGYTF
-	TRBV2	TRBJ1-4	-	TGTGCCAGCAGTACAGACATTACTTATGGTAATGAAAAACTGTTTTTT	CASSTDITYGNEKLFF
-	TRBV4-1	TRBJ1-5	-	TGCGCCAGCAGCGAAGAATCCCCCTGGGATTCTCGGGTTCTGCCCCAGCATTTT	CASSEESPWDSRVLPQHF
-	TRBV5-8	TRBJ2-7	-	TGTGCCAGCAGCACACCCGGGCCCTTCTCCTACGAGCAGTACTTC	CASSTPGPFSYEQYF
-	TRBV28	TRBJ1-5	TRBD1	TGTGCCAGCAGTTTAACAGGGGGCGGGCAGCCCCAGCATTTT	CASSLTGGGQPQHF
-	TRBV4-3	TRBJ2-2	-	TGCGCCAGCAGCCAAGGCGGGGTATCCGGGGAGCTGTTTTTT	CASSQGGVSGELFF
few	TRBV18	TRBJ1-4	TRBD1	TGTGCCAGCTCAACCTCGGACAGGGGAAGTGAAAAACTGTTTTTT	CASSTSDRGSEKLFF
-	TRBV7-2	TRBJ1-2	TRBD1	TGTGCCAGCAGCGGCCGACAGGGGGAAGATGGCTACACCTTC	CASSGRQGEDGYTF
-	TRBV7-8	TRBJ1-4	-	TGTGCCAGCAGCCTACGGGTTGCAACTAATGAAAAACTGTTTTTT	CASSLRVATNEKLFF
-	TRBV11-3	TRBJ2-3	TRBD2	TGTGCCAGCAGCTTAAGTGTTGGGCTAGCGGGAGGAACGCAGTATTTT	CASSLSVGLAGGTQYF
-	TRBV25-1	TRBJ2-5	-	TGTGCCAGCAGTGAATTGGTGGAGACCCAGTACTTC	CASSELVETQYF
once	TRBV4-3	TRBJ1-4	-	TGCGCCAGCAGCCAAGACGGGGATGCGGATGAAAAACTGTTTTTT	CASSQDGDADEKLFF
-	TRBV30	TRBJ2-7	-	TGTGCCTGGAGTGCCGCCATCCCGACAGAGGGCGAGCAGTACTTC	CAWSAAIPTEGEQYF